Listed below are T cell receptor beta chains from one sample, sequenced in a study of blood T cell repertoires in COVID-19. Clones were sequenced by immunoSEQ multiplex PCR, and TCRdb holds only the in-frame ones, with some missing. The sample has 200,000 to 250,000 clones; about 92% are singletons. The sequenced sample consisted of peripheral blood. Every receptor here comes from a man younger than 45 with acute or convalescent COVID-19. CDR3s include the opening cysteine and the closing phenylalanine or tryptophan. Fields, in order: J gene, V gene, clone size, D gene, CDR3 protein, CDR3 DNA. D genes are given only for firm matches. Expanded clones are given a class, and other clones once, few, many or no size at all.

>TRBJ1-4|TRBV28|-|TRBD1
CASSGPGTGTAEKLFF
TGTGCCAGCAGTGGTCCCGGGACAGGGACGGCGGAAAAACTGTTTTTT
>TRBJ2-3|TRBV3-1/TRBV3-2|-|-
CASSHRAGTQYF
TGTGCCAGCAGCCATCGGGCGGGGACGCAGTATTTT
>TRBJ2-7|TRBV11-2|-|-
CASSFLLAVGSGEQYF
TGTGCCAGCAGCTTTTTGTTAGCGGTGGGCTCGGGCGAGCAGTACTTC
>TRBJ2-2|TRBV7-8|-|-
CASSPLRSTGSPGELFF
TGTGCCAGCTCGCCTCTTCGCTCGACAGGAAGCCCCGGGGAGCTGTTTTTT
>TRBJ2-2|TRBV5-4|-|TRBD2
CASSDRGLGGELFF
TGTGCCAGCAGCGACCGTGGACTAGGCGGGGAGCTGTTTTTT
>TRBJ2-7|TRBV5-5|-|-
CASSLDTGSEQYF
TGTGCCAGCAGCTTAGACACAGGGTCCGAGCAGTACTTC
>TRBJ2-5|TRBV7-6|few|TRBD1
CASGETGGVGRETQYF
TGTGCCAGTGGGGAAACAGGGGGAGTTGGTAGAGAGACCCAGTACTTC
>TRBJ2-2|TRBV30|-|TRBD1
CAWSVRGLGTGELFF
TGTGCCTGGAGTGTAAGGGGGCTGGGGACCGGGGAGCTGTTTTTT
>TRBJ2-2|TRBV11-2|-|TRBD1
CASSSPDRAVGELFF
TGTGCCAGCAGCTCGCCGGACAGGGCAGTCGGGGAGCTGTTTTTT
>TRBJ2-7|TRBV29-1|-|TRBD1
CSVLWSRTGALTEQYF
TGCAGCGTTCTTTGGTCTAGGACAGGGGCCCTCACCGAGCAGTACTTC
>TRBJ1-2|TRBV19|-|-
CASTRRGSDYGYTF
TGTGCCAGTACCCGAAGGGGCTCTGACTATGGCTACACCTTC
>TRBJ2-1|TRBV9|-|TRBD1
CASSVETGGIDEQFF
TGTGCCAGCAGCGTAGAGACAGGGGGCATAGATGAGCAGTTCTTC
>TRBJ1-6|TRBV3-1/TRBV3-2|-|TRBD1
CASSQMNRGPNSPLHF
TGTGCCAGCAGCCAAATGAACAGGGGGCCTAATTCACCCCTCCACTTT
>TRBJ2-2|TRBV5-4|-|TRBD2
CAISGLVGTGELFF
TGTGCCATATCGGGACTAGTGGGCACCGGGGAGCTGTTTTTT
>TRBJ1-5|TRBV4-1|once|-
CASSQAGGEGQPQHF
TGCGCCAGCAGCCAAGCGGGGGGTGAGGGTCAGCCCCAGCATTTT
>TRBJ1-4|TRBV6-1|-|-
CASSEKGGNEKLFF
TGTGCCAGCAGTGAAAAGGGGGGGAATGAAAAACTGTTTTTT
>TRBJ1-1|TRBV13|-|-
CASSLGLGGAPTEAFF
TGTGCCAGCAGCTTAGGATTAGGGGGGGCGCCCACTGAAGCTTTCTTT
>TRBJ1-1|TRBV28|-|TRBD1
CASSLPGTGHSEAFF
TGTGCCAGCAGTTTGCCCGGGACAGGGCATTCGGAAGCTTTCTTT
>TRBJ2-7|TRBV27|-|TRBD2
CASSSSGRVYEQYF
TGTGCCAGCAGTTCTAGCGGGAGGGTCTACGAGCAGTACTTC
>TRBJ2-3|TRBV7-3|-|-
CASSLLGGTSTDTQYF
TGTGCCAGCAGCTTATTAGGCGGGACCTCCACAGATACGCAGTATTTT
>TRBJ1-2|TRBV5-5|-|-
CASSLSKPAAGGYTF
TGTGCCAGCAGCTTGTCCAAACCCGCGGCGGGTGGCTACACCTTC
>TRBJ2-7|TRBV14|few|-
CASSRRGHTNSYEQYF
TGTGCCAGCAGCAGGAGGGGGCACACAAACTCCTACGAGCAGTACTTC
>TRBJ2-7|TRBV5-5|-|TRBD2
CASSPGVAGHYEQYF
TGTGCCAGCAGCCCAGGGGTAGCGGGGCACTACGAGCAGTACTTC
>TRBJ2-2|TRBV5-1|-|-
CASSLNGATGELFF
TGCGCCAGCAGCTTGAACGGAGCCACCGGGGAGCTGTTTTTT
>TRBJ1-4|TRBV4-1|-|TRBD1
CASSLSGTGAEKLFF
TGCGCCAGCAGCCTGTCAGGGACAGGGGCTGAAAAACTGTTTTTT
>TRBJ2-7|TRBV4-2|-|TRBD2
CASRGGGTVYEQYF
TGTGCCAGCAGGGGCGGGGGGACCGTATACGAGCAGTACTTC
>TRBJ2-7|TRBV27|-|TRBD1
CASSLSTFGTGTYEQYF
TGTGCCAGCAGTTTATCGACTTTCGGGACAGGGACCTACGAGCAGTACTTC
>TRBJ1-1|TRBV28|-|-
CASSLGPNTEAFF
TGTGCCAGCAGTTTGGGGCCGAACACTGAAGCTTTCTTT
>TRBJ2-7|TRBV5-5|-|-
CASSLGSGAYYEQYF
TGTGCCAGCAGCTTGGGGTCTGGGGCCTACTACGAGCAGTACTTC
>TRBJ2-6|TRBV5-6|many|-
CASSLEGSGVSGANVLTF
TGTGCCAGCAGCTTAGAGGGATCAGGGGTCTCTGGGGCCAACGTCCTGACTTTC
>TRBJ1-2|TRBV29-1|few|-
CSVYRAGEGYTF
TGCAGCGTTTATCGGGCAGGGGAAGGCTACACCTTC
>TRBJ2-7|TRBV5-1|many|-
CASSLDAGNCGEQYF
TGCGCCAGCAGCTTGGACGCGGGAAACTGTGGCGAGCAGTACTTC
>TRBJ2-1|TRBV30|-|TRBD2
CASRAMASGHNEQFF
TGTGCCTCCCGGGCTATGGCTAGCGGGCACAATGAGCAGTTCTTC
>TRBJ2-1|TRBV5-1|-|-
CASSPGDNRGYNEQFF
TGCGCCAGCAGCCCTGGGGACAATAGGGGGTACAATGAGCAGTTCTTC
>TRBJ2-5|TRBV11-1|-|TRBD2
CASSFDGRVETQYF
TGTGCCAGCAGCTTCGACGGGAGGGTAGAGACCCAGTACTTC
>TRBJ2-3|TRBV5-1|-|-
CASNTEGLRTDTQYF
TGCGCCAGCAACACGGAGGGCCTCCGTACAGATACGCAGTATTTT
>TRBJ2-5|TRBV10-2|-|-
CASSDSGKTQYF
TGCGCCAGCAGTGATTCGGGAAAGACCCAGTACTTC